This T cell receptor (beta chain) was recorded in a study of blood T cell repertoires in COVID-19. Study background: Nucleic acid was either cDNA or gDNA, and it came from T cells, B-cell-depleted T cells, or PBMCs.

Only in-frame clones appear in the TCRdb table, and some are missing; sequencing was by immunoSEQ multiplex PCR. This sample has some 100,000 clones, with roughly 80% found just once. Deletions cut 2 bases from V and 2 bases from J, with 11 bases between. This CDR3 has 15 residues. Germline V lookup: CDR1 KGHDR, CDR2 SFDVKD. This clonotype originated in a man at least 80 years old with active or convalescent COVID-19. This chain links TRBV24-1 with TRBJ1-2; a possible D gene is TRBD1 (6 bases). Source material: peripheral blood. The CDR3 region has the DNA TGTGCCACCAGTGATTCACAGGGTGTGAACTATGGCTACACCTTC. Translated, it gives CATSDSQGVNYGYTF.